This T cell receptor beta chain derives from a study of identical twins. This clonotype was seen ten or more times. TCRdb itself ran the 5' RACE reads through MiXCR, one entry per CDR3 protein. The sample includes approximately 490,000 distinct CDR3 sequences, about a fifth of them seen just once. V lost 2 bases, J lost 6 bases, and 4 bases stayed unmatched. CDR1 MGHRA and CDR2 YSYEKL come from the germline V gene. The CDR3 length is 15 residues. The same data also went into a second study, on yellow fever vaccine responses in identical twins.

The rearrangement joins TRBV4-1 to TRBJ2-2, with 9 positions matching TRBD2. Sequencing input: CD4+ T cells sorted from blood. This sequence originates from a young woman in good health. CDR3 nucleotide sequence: TGCGCCAGCAGCCAATCTCTAGCGGGGTCCGGGGAGCTGTTTTTT. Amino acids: CASSQSLAGSGELFF.